Shown below are 9 T cell receptor beta chains from a single sample sequenced in a study of T-cell memory formation after mild COVID-19. TCRdb re-called the 5' RACE reads with MiXCR, one entry per CDR3 protein. The sample includes roughly 200,000 distinct CDR3 sequences, 16% of them seen just once. Sequences were obtained from PBMCs or a T cell subset sorted from them (not recorded which). Receptor source: an adult woman who had mild COVID-19 (a few samples of this study predate the infection). Cell type and time point are not known.

A few counts support this clonotype. The genes are TRBV29-1 and TRBJ1-1; 8 positions agree with TRBD1. J was trimmed by 0 bases and V by 0 bases; bases with no gene match: 9. The CDR3 has 17 residues. Germline lookup yields CDR1 SQVTM and CDR2 ANQGSEA. In DNA, the CDR3 is TGCAGCGTTGAAGAGGTGGCCAGGGGGCGCGTGAACACTGAAGCTTTCTTT. This gives the protein CSVEEVARGRVNTEAFF. The whole variable domain, filled in from reference TRBV29-1 and TRBJ1-1, reads SAVISQKPSRDICQRGTSLTIQCQVDSQVTMMFWYRQQPGQSLTLIATANQGSEATYESGFVIDKFPISRPNLTFSTLTVSNMSPEDSSIYLCSVEEVARGRVNTEAFFGQGTRLTVV.

This chain joins TRBV4-3 and TRBJ1-1, with 7 positions matching TRBD1. In germline, CDR1 is LGHNA, CDR2 YSLEER. This CDR3 has 15 amino acids. V was pared by 3 bases and J by 6 bases, with 10 bases of the junction left unmatched. This chain's CDR3 is CASSQVSTGKPEAFF. CDR3 sequence (DNA): TGCGCCAGCAGCCAGGTGTCGACAGGGAAGCCTGAAGCTTTCTTT.

The V gene is TRBV4-3, the J gene TRBJ2-7; D is unresolved. The CDR3 is 15 amino acids. Germline V lookup: CDR1 LGHNA, CDR2 YSLEER. Trimming left V 0 bases short and J 7 bases short, with 16 bases between. CDR3 protein: CASSQEYGYLGEQYF. DNA of the CDR3: TGCGCCAGCAGCCAAGAGTACGGTTATTTGGGGGAGCAGTACTTC.

This clonotype occurred a few times. This sequence joins TRBV28 and TRBJ2-7; 8 positions match TRBD1. Trimming cost V 8 bases and J 7 bases; bases outside gene matches: 19. Germline CDR1 is MDHEN and CDR2 is SYDVKM. The length of the CDR3 is 16 residues. CDR3 sequence: CASLSRSGTGFLEQYF. CDR3 sequence (DNA): TGTGCCAGCCTATCCCGGTCCGGGACAGGCTTCCTGGAGCAGTACTTC.

This clonotype was counted many times. This chain joins TRBV29-1 and TRBJ2-7; maybe TRBD1 (5 bases). V lost 2 bases, J lost 3 bases, and 11 bases lay in between. Looked up from germline, CDR1 is SQVTM and CDR2 is ANQGSEA. The CDR3 contains 13 residues. The CDR3 DNA sequence: TGCAGCGTTGAACAGGGTTCGGGCTACGAGCAGTACTTC. It specifies CSVEQGSGYEQYF.

The chain recombines TRBV29-1 with TRBJ2-7; 9 bases map to TRBD1. Per the germline V gene, CDR1 is SQVTM and CDR2 is ANQGSEA. V gave up 6 bases and J gave up 3 bases; unmatched junction bases: 3. This CDR3 has 12 residues. As DNA, the CDR3 is TGCAGCGTGAGGGGACAGGGCTACGAGCAGTACTTC. Translated: CSVRGQGYEQYF.

J is TRBJ2-7 and V is TRBV12-3 or TRBV12-4, with D perhaps matching TRBD1 or TRBD2 (5 bases each). The CDR3 runs 15 residues. V lost 6 bases and J lost 0, with 15 bases in between. CDR3 loop: CASSPGPQPSYEQYF. CDR3 nucleotides: TGTGCCAGCAGCCCGGGACCCCAACCCTCCTACGAGCAGTACTTC.

The table lists this clonotype with a few counts. V gene TRBV5-1 combines with J gene TRBJ2-1; D unresolved. This CDR3 contains 12 residues. Trimming cost V 4 bases and J 10 bases, with 12 bases left between them. Germline loops: CDR1 SGHRS, CDR2 YFSETQ. The CDR3 loop is CASSPTGREQFF. CDR3 coding DNA: TGCGCCAGCAGCCCCACCGGTCGGGAGCAGTTCTTC.

The chain uses TRBV5-1 and TRBJ2-7, with TRBD2 as a possible D gene (6 bases). Trimming shortened V by 5 bases and J by 0 bases, and 12 bases separated the two germline ends. CDR1 and CDR2 from the germline V gene are SGHRS and YFSETQ. This CDR3 spans 14 amino acids. The CDR3 DNA sequence: TGCGCCAGCAGAGCCGGGACTTACTCCTACGAGCAGTACTTC. This sequence encodes CASRAGTYSYEQYF.